This TCR beta chain was captured in a study of blood T cell repertoires in COVID-19. Study information: Acute-phase and convalescent COVID-19 samples originated in the United States, Italy and Spain. Sources were T cells, B-cell-depleted T cells, or PBMCs; the material itself was cDNA or gDNA.

V dropped 2 bases and J dropped 1; count of bases not matched to a gene: 1. CDR3 length: 14 amino acids. Per germline, CDR1 SGHDN and CDR2 FVKESK. Study processing details: From reference gene primer amplification, estimates of nucleated cell counts were derived. Here immunoSEQ multiplex PCR was the method, and the copy in TCRdb shows in-frame clones only, minus some. The V and J calls and clone size come from that table; D and trimming were worked out from the DNA. The profile covers tens of thousands of clones, with 84% appearing a single time and approximately 16% taken by the ten largest. V usage is TRBV14 and J usage is TRBJ2-7; TRBD1 agrees at 8 bases. This clonotype was sampled from a man aged 70-80 years with active COVID-19. Sample: peripheral blood. The chain's CDR3 is CASSQYRGSYEQYF. The CDR3 DNA sequence: TGTGCCAGCAGCCAATACAGGGGGTCCTACGAGCAGTACTTC.